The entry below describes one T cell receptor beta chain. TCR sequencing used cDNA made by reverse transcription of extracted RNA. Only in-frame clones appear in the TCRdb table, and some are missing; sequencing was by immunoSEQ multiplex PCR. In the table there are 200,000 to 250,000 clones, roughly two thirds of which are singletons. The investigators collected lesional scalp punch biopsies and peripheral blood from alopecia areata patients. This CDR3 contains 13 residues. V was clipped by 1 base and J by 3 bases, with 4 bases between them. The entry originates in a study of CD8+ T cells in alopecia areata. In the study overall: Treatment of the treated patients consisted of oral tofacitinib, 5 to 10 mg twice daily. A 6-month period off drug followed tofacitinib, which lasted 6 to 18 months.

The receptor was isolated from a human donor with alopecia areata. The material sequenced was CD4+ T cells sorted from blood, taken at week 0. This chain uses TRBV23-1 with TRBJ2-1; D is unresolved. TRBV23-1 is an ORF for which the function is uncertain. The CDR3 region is CASSQWIYNEQFF. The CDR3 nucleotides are TGCGCCAGCAGTCAATGGATCTACAATGAGCAGTTCTTC.